This section outlines one T cell receptor (beta chain) sequence together with its context. This sample stems from a study of blood T cell repertoires in COVID-19. About the study: The United States, Italy and Spain supplied acute and convalescent COVID-19 samples. Sources were T cells, B-cell-depleted T cells, or PBMCs; the material itself was cDNA or gDNA.

In the authors' methods: Amplification from reference gene primers served as the basis for estimated nucleated cell counts. Repertoires were generated with immunoSEQ multiplex PCR, while TCRdb's copy carries only in-frame clones and drops some. V, J and clone size derive from that table, while D and trimming were established from the DNA sequence. The data contain about 160,000 clones, about 80% of them seen just once; the ten biggest clones take up about a fifth. The CDR3 is 16 amino acids. Germline V gene sequence: CDR1 SGHRS, CDR2 YFSETQ. J gave up 4 bases and V 3 bases, and 12 bases lay outside the gene matches.

The chain couples TRBV5-1 to TRBJ2-7; 8 bases fit TRBD2. This receptor was obtained from an elderly woman with acute or convalescent COVID-19. Material: peripheral blood. In DNA form, the CDR3 reads TGCGCCAGCAGCTGGGGAGCGGGAGATCTCAAATACGAGCAGTACTTC. This translates into CASSWGAGDLKYEQYF.